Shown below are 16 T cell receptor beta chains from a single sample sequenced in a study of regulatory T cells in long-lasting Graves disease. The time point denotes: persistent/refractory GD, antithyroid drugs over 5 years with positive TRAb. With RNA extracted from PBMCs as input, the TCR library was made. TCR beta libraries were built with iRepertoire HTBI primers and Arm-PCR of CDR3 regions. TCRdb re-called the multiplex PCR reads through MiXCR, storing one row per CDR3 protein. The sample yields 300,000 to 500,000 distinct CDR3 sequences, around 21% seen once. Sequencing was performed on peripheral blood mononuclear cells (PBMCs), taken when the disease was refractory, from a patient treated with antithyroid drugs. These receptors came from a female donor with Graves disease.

DNA of the CDR3: TGTGCCAGCAGCTTGCTGTTAGCGGGGTCCACCGGGGAGCTGTTTTTT. Translating it yields CASSLLLAGSTGELFF. The V gene is TRBV5-4, the J gene TRBJ2-2; 8 nucleotides align to TRBD2. The CDR3 is made up of 16 amino acids. With 1 base clipped from V and 4 bases from J, the junction kept 6 bases outside the gene matches. Germline V gene lookup returns CDR1 SGHNT and CDR2 YYREEE (reference sequence).

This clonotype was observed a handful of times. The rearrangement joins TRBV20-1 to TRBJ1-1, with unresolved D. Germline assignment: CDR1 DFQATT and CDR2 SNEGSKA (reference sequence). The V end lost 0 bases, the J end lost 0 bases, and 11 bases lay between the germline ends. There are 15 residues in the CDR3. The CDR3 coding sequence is TGCAGTGCTAGAGAGGAGGGCGGGGTGAACACTGAAGCTTTCTTT. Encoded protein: CSAREEGGVNTEAFF.

CDR3 sequence (DNA): TGTGCCAGCAGCCCCGAGGCGAAAAAAGAGACCCAGTACTTC. Its protein product is CASSPEAKKETQYF. The chain recombines TRBV5-4 with TRBJ2-5; no firm D call. CDR1 and CDR2 from the germline V gene are SGHNT and YYREEE (reference sequence). This CDR3 region has 14 residues. V was trimmed by 4 bases and J by 3 bases, leaving 13 bases between them. Combining the CDR3 with reference TRBV5-4 and TRBJ2-5 gives the whole variable domain ETGVTQSPTHLIKTRGQQVTLRCSSQSGHNTVSWYQQALGQGPQFIFQYYREEENGRGNFPPRFSGLQFPNYSSELNVNALELDDSALYLCASSPEAKKETQYFGPGTRLLVL.

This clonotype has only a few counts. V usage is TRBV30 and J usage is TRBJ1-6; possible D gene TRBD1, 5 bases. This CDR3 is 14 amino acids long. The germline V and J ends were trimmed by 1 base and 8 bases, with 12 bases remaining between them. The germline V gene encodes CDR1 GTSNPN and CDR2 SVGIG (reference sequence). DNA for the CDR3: TGTGCCTGGAGTGAGGGGACTCTATATTCACCCCTCCACTTT. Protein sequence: CAWSEGTLYSPLHF.

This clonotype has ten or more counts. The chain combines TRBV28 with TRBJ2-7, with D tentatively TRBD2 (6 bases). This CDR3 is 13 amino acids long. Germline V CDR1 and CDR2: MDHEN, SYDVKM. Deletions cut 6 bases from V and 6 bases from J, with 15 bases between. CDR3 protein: CASSPGGVGEQYF. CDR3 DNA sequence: TGTGCCAGCAGCCCCGGCGGGGTTGGCGAGCAGTACTTC.

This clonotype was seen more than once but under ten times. The CDR3 loop reads CASSTQGAEGTEAFF. CDR3 DNA sequence: TGTGCCAGTAGTACACAGGGGGCAGAGGGCACTGAAGCTTTCTTT. The gene calls are TRBV19 and TRBJ1-1; 9 bases fit TRBD1. Germline CDR1 is LNHDA and CDR2 is SQIVND (reference sequence). V lost 4 bases to trimming and J lost 4 bases; unmatched junction nucleotides: 7. The CDR3 consists of 15 residues. The full variable domain, in which reference TRBV19 and TRBJ1-1 provide the parts outside the CDR3, is DGGITQSPKYLFRKEGQNVTLSCEQNLNHDAMYWYRQDPGQGLRLIYYSQIVNDFQKGDIAEGYSVSREKKESFPLTVTSAQKNPTAFYLCASSTQGAEGTEAFFGQGTRLTVV.

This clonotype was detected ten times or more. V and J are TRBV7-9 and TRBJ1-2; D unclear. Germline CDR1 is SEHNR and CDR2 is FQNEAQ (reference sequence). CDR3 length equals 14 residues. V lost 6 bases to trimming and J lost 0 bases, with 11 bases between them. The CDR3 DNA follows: TGTGCCAGCAGTCTCTCATCAGCTAACTATGGCTACACCTTC. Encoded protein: CASSLSSANYGYTF.

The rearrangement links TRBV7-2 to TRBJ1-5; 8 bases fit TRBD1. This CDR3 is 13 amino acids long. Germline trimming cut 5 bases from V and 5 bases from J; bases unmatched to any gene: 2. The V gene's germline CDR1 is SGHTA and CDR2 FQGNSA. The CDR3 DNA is TGTGCCAGCAGCCGGACAGGGTATCAGCCCCAGCATTTT. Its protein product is CASSRTGYQPQHF. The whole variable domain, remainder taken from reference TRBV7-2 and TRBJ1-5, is GAGVSQSPSNKVTEKGKDVELRCDPISGHTALYWYRQSLGQGLEFLIYFQGNSAPDKSGLPSDRFSAERTGGSVSTLTIQRTQQEDSAVYLCASSRTGYQPQHFGDGTRLSIL.

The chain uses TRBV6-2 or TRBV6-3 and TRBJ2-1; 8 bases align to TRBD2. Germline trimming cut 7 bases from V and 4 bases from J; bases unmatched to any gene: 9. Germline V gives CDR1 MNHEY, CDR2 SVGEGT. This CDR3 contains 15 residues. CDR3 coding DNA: TGTGCCAGCAACCCTAGTACTAGCGGTTACAATGAGCAGTTCTTC. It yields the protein CASNPSTSGYNEQFF.

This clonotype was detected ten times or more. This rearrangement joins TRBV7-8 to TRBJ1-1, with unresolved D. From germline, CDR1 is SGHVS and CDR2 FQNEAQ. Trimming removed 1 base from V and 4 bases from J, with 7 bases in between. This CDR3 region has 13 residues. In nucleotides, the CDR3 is TGTGCCAGCAGCTTAGGCGTGTCCACTGAAGCTTTCTTT. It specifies CASSLGVSTEAFF. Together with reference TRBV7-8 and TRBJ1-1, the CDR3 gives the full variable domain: GAGVSQSPRYKVAKRGQDVALRCDPISGHVSLFWYQQALGQGPEFLTYFQNEAQLDKSGLPSDRFFAERPEGSVSTLKIQRTQQEDSAVYLCASSLGVSTEAFFGQGTRLTVV.

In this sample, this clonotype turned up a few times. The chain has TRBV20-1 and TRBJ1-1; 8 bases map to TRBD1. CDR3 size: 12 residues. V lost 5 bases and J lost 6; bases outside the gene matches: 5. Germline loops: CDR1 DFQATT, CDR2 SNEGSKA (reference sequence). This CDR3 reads CSAYRGVSEAFF. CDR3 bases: TGCAGTGCTTACAGGGGGGTCTCTGAAGCTTTCTTT.

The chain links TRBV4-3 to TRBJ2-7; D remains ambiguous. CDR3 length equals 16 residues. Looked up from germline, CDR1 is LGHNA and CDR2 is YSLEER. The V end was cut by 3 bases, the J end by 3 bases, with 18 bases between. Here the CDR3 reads CASSQVLGVPFYEQYF. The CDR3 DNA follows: TGCGCCAGCAGCCAGGTCCTTGGGGTCCCTTTCTACGAGCAGTACTTC.

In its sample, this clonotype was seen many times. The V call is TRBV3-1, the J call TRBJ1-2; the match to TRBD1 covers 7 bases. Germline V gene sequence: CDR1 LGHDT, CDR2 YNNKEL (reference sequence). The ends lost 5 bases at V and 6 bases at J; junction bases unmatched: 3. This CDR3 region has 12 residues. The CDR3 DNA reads TGTGCCAGCAGCTATACAGGGGATGGCTACACCTTC. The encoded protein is CASSYTGDGYTF.

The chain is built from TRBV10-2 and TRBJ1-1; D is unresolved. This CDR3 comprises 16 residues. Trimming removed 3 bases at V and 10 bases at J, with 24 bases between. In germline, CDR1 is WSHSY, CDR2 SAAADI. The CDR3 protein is CASSEPSRQRDLRAFF. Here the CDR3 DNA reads TGCGCCAGCAGTGAACCCTCGAGGCAGCGCGATTTGCGAGCTTTCTTT.

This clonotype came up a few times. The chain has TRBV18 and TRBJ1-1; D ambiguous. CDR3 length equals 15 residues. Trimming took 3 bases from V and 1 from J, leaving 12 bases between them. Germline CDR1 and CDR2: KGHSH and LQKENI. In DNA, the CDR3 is TGTGCCAGCTCACCTTCTTGGGCCGGGAACACTGAAGCTTTCTTT. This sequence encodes CASSPSWAGNTEAFF.

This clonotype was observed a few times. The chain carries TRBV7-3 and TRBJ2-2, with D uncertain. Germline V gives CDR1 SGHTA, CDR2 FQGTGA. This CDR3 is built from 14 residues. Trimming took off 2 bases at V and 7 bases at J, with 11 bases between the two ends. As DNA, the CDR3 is TGTGCCAGCAGCTTATTAGGGAAGGACGGGGAGCTGTTTTTT. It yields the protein CASSLLGKDGELFF.